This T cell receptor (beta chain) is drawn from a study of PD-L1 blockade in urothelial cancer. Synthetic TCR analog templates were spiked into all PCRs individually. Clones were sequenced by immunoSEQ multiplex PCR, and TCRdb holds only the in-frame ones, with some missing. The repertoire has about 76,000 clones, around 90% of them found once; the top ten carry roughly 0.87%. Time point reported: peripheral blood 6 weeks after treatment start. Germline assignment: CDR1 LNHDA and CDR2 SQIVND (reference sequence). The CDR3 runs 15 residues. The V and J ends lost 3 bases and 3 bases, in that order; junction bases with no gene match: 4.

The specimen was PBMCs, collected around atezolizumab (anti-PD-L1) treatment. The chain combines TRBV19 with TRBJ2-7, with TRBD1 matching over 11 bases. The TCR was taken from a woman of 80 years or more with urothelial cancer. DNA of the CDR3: TGTGCCAGTAGTATTTCGGGGACAGGGGGCTACGAGCAGTACTTC. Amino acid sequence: CASSISGTGGYEQYF.